This TCR beta chain was recovered during a study of blood T cell repertoires in COVID-19. V lost 0 bases, J lost 7 bases, and 10 bases lay in between. The CDR3 runs to 14 residues. The germline CDR1 and CDR2 sequences are LGHDT and YNNKEL (reference sequence). Patients of the Seattle cohort, enrolled during active infection, were followed longitudinally. This table comes from immunoSEQ multiplex PCR, and its TCRdb copy is limited to in-frame clones, with some not included. The sample shows 150,000 to 250,000 clones, roughly 92% of them seen only once. Sequencing used peripheral blood. This sequence originates from a young man with COVID-19, enrolled during active disease. The chain is built from TRBV3-1 (or the pseudogene TRBV3-2) and TRBJ1-5; D uncertain. CDR3 loop: CASSQDRSKQPQHF. The CDR3 nucleotides are TGTGCCAGCAGCCAAGATCGGTCAAAGCAGCCCCAGCATTTT.